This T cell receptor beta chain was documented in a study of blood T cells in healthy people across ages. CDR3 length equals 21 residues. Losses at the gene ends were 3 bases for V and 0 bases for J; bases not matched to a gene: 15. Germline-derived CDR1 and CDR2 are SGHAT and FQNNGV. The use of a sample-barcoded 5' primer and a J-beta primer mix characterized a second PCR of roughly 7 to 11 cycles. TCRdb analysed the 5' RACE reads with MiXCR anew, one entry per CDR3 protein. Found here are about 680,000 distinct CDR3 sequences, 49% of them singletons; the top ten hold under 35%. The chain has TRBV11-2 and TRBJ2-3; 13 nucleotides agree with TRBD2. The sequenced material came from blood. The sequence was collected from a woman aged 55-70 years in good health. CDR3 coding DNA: TGTGCCAGCAGCTTGTCCTCTACGGGACTAGCGGGACGCACTAGCACAGATACGCAGTATTTT. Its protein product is CASSLSSTGLAGRTSTDTQYF. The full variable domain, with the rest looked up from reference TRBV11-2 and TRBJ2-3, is EAGVAQSPRYKIIEKRQSVAFWCNPISGHATLYWYQQILGQGPKLLIQFQNNGVVDDSQLPKDRFSAERLKGVDSTLKIQPAKLEDSAVYLCASSLSSTGLAGRTSTDTQYFGPGTRLTVL.